This T cell receptor (beta chain) was documented in a study of OX40 agonist ivuxolimab in advanced cancers. Only in-frame clones appear in the TCRdb table, and some are missing; sequencing was by immunoSEQ multiplex PCR. The table lists more than 75,000 clones, around 91% of them singletons. This clone was seen more than once but under ten times. The V gene lost 4 bases and the J gene lost 2 bases, with 9 bases spanning the gap. CDR1 is SQVTM and CDR2 is ANQGSEA in the germline V gene. The CDR3 has 14 amino acids. The rearrangement uses TRBV29-1 and TRBJ2-6, with TRBD1 as a possible D gene (5 bases). The receptor was isolated from an adult with an advanced solid tumor such as melanoma, head and neck, liver or kidney cancer. The specimen comprised CD4+ or CD8+ T cells sorted from blood, sampled in a trial of the OX40 agonist ivuxolimab. CDR3 loop: CSVAQGTGANVLTF. The CDR3 DNA reads TGCAGCGTTGCCCAGGGAACTGGGGCCAACGTCCTGACTTTC.